The 11 T cell receptor beta chains listed next were all sequenced from one sample in a study of cytomegalovirus exposure and HLA in healthy donors. With 60 Vbeta and 13 Jbeta primers, the PCR was carried out. Libraries were prepared by immunoSEQ multiplex PCR; TCRdb keeps only in-frame clonotypes and omits some of them. The repertoire includes about 140,000 clones, roughly 80% of them detected once, and under 6% sits in the top ten. The material sequenced was PBMCs. All receptors come from a man aged 35 to 55 in good health and CMV-seronegative.

V usage is TRBV4-1 and J usage is TRBJ1-2, with D perhaps TRBD1 (6 bases). The CDR3 covers 15 residues. Germline V gene data show CDR1 as MGHRA and CDR2 as YSYEKL. Deletions cut 0 bases from V and 6 bases from J, with 14 bases between. This chain's CDR3 is CASSQDTGNAHGYTF. DNA of the CDR3: TGCGCCAGCAGCCAAGACACAGGGAACGCACATGGCTACACCTTC.

The CDR3 loop reads CASSQFDGGIYEQYF. CDR3 DNA sequence: TGTGCCAGCAGCCAATTTGACGGGGGGATATACGAGCAGTACTTC. The chain employs TRBV14 and TRBJ2-7, with 7 bases identical to TRBD2. The germline V gene encodes CDR1 SGHDN and CDR2 FVKESK. The ends lost 2 bases at V and 4 bases at J; junction bases unmatched: 8. The CDR3 runs to 15 residues.

The chain recombines TRBV5-1 with TRBJ2-7; 7 nucleotides agree with TRBD1. This CDR3 has 15 amino acids. J gave up 0 bases and V 4 bases, and 7 bases lay outside the gene matches. Germline V gene sequence: CDR1 SGHRS, CDR2 YFSETQ. The CDR3 region is CASSQDRASSYEQYF. The CDR3 region has the DNA TGCGCCAGCAGCCAAGACAGGGCAAGCTCCTACGAGCAGTACTTC.

This clone turned up a few times. The chain is built from TRBV7-2 and TRBJ2-7; 10 nucleotides match TRBD1. This CDR3 has 17 residues. With V trimmed by 5 bases and J by 5 bases, 15 bases remained unmatched. Germline V lookup: CDR1 SGHTA, CDR2 FQGNSA. The CDR3 loop reads CASSPDLPGQGFHEQYF. Here the CDR3 DNA reads TGTGCCAGCAGCCCTGATCTCCCGGGACAGGGGTTCCACGAGCAGTACTTC.

The chain recombines TRBV30 with TRBJ1-3; 9 nucleotides line up with TRBD1. The CDR3 contains 14 residues. Losses at the gene ends were 6 bases for V and 4 bases for J; bases not matched to a gene: 7. Germline-derived CDR1 and CDR2 are GTSNPN and SVGIG (reference sequence). The CDR3, as DNA: TGTGCCTGTGAACAGGGGGCCCACGGAAACACCATATATTTT. Protein sequence: CACEQGAHGNTIYF.

The chain carries TRBV5-6 and TRBJ2-5; 11 nucleotides agree with TRBD2. The CDR3 runs to 16 residues. Germline CDR1 reads SGHDT; CDR2 reads YYEEEE. Trimming took 4 bases from V and 4 from J; bases not matched to a gene: 9. CDR3 in amino acids: CASSISGGAYVETQYF. CDR3 in DNA: TGTGCCAGCAGCATTAGCGGGGGGGCCTATGTAGAGACCCAGTACTTC. The full variable domain, rest sourced from reference TRBV5-6 and TRBJ2-5, is DAGVTQSPTHLIKTRGQQVTLRCSPKSGHDTVSWYQQALGQGPQFIFQYYEEEERQRGNFPDRFSGHQFPNYSSELNVNALLLGDSALYLCASSISGGAYVETQYFGPGTRLLVL.

This sequence joins TRBV5-1 and TRBJ1-1; maybe TRBD1 (5 bases). V gave up 1 base and J gave up 3 bases, with 13 bases separating them. Germline loops: CDR1 SGHRS, CDR2 YFSETQ. The CDR3 runs to 15 residues. The CDR3 protein is CASSLNPRVDTEAFF. CDR3 in DNA: TGCGCCAGCAGCTTGAATCCCAGGGTAGACACTGAAGCTTTCTTT.

The chain has TRBV5-1 and TRBJ1-5, with TRBD1 matching 9 bases. The CDR3 loop spans 15 amino acids. V was clipped by 4 bases and J by 5 bases; unmatched bases: 7. The germline V gene has CDR1 SGHRS and CDR2 YFSETQ. This CDR3 is CASSLTGGEYQPQHF. The CDR3 bases are TGCGCCAGCAGCCTAACAGGGGGCGAGTATCAGCCCCAGCATTTT.

This clone was seen once. The genes are TRBV15 and TRBJ2-4, with D perhaps matching TRBD1 (5 bases). Germline CDR1 is LNHNV and CDR2 is YYDKDF (reference sequence). With 0 bases removed from V and 6 bases from J, the gap between germline ends came to 18 bases. CDR3 length: 17 residues. The DNA of the CDR3 is TGTGCCACCAGCAGAGATTATTCGCCAGGGCGACCAAACATTCAGTACTTC. It specifies CATSRDYSPGRPNIQYF.

J is TRBJ1-4 and V is TRBV5-5, with 8 bases identical to TRBD1. Trimming at V came to 2 bases and at J to 8 bases, leaving 5 bases not matched to a gene. CDR3 length: 14 residues. Germline V lookup: CDR1 SGHKS, CDR2 YYEKEE (reference sequence). This CDR3 is CASSFGTGDEKLFF. The CDR3, as DNA: TGTGCCAGCAGCTTTGGGACAGGCGACGAAAAACTGTTTTTT. Looking up the rest from reference TRBV5-5 and TRBJ1-4 gives the full variable domain: DAGVTQSPTHLIKTRGQQVTLRCSPISGHKSVSWYQQVLGQGPQFIFQYYEKEERGRGNFPDRFSARQFPNYSSELNVNALLLGDSALYLCASSFGTGDEKLFFGSGTQLSVL.

This clone was seen many times. This chain connects TRBV6-4 to TRBJ2-3; 12 bases fit TRBD2. In germline, CDR1 is MRHNA, CDR2 SNTAGT. The CDR3 has 15 residues. After removal of 4 bases from V and 1 base from J, the junction contained 0 bases not matched to a gene. This CDR3 is CASSGTSGGTDTQYF. The CDR3 DNA follows: TGTGCCAGCAGTGGGACTAGCGGGGGCACAGATACGCAGTATTTT.